This is a list of T cell receptor beta chains from one sample in a study of T cell repertoires in cytomegalovirus infection. One entry per CDR3 protein results from TCRdb running MiXCR on the reads. The sample has 310,000 or so distinct CDR3 sequences, 15% to 20% seen once. Sequenced input: PBMCs. Receptors were obtained from a human donor in good health (CMV status not recorded). Some clones in this sample may be carry-over from other donors' samples. The CDR3 runs from the conserved cysteine through the conserved F or W. Each record gives: CDR3 length, J gene, V gene, clone size, D gene, CDR3 protein, CDR3 DNA. D genes are given only for firm matches. Clone size is given for some rows only: seen once, a few or many times, or a class if the clone is expanded.

length: 15
J: TRBJ2-3
V: TRBV7-9
size: .
D: .
CDR3: CASMADMDAPDTQYF
DNA: TGTGCCAGCATGGCGGATATGGACGCCCCAGATACGCAGTATTTT

length: 14
J: TRBJ2-7
V: TRBV24-1
size: .
D: TRBD2
CDR3: CATSETSGAYEQYF
DNA: TGTGCCACCAGTGAGACTAGCGGGGCCTACGAGCAGTACTTC

length: 18
J: TRBJ2-2
V: TRBV18
size: few
D: .
CDR3: CASSPKAGTVTSTGELFF
DNA: TGTGCCAGCTCACCAAAAGCCGGGACGGTAACATCCACCGGGGAGCTGTTTTTT

length: 16
J: TRBJ1-5
V: TRBV7-2
size: many
D: .
CDR3: CASSPSGGGINQPQHF
DNA: TGTGCCAGCAGTCCATCTGGCGGAGGAATCAATCAGCCCCAGCATTTT

length: 14
J: TRBJ2-7
V: TRBV12-3/TRBV12-4
size: few
D: .
CDR3: CASSLYDKGGLQYF
DNA: TGTGCCAGCAGTTTGTATGATAAGGGGGGACTCCAGTACTTC

length: 17
J: TRBJ2-5
V: TRBV4-3
size: .
D: .
CDR3: CASSPKGGKGEKETQYF
DNA: TGCGCCAGCAGCCCCAAAGGGGGGAAAGGGGAGAAGGAGACCCAGTACTTC

length: 13
J: TRBJ1-1
V: TRBV11-2
size: many
D: .
CDR3: CASSLVKNTEAFF
DNA: TGTGCCAGCAGCTTAGTGAAGAACACTGAAGCTTTCTTT

length: 15
J: TRBJ1-6
V: TRBV7-8
size: many
D: .
CDR3: CASSLGQTAYSPLHF
DNA: TGTGCCAGCAGCTTAGGGCAGACCGCCTATTCACCCCTCCACTTT

length: 14
J: TRBJ2-7
V: TRBV6-1
size: many
D: .
CDR3: CASNEGRHSYEQYF
DNA: TGTGCCAGCAATGAGGGACGCCACTCCTACGAGCAGTACTTC

length: 17
J: TRBJ1-2
V: TRBV15
size: few
D: TRBD1
CDR3: CATSREPLPTGIDGYTF
DNA: TGTGCCACCAGCAGAGAGCCCCTCCCGACAGGGATCGATGGCTACACCTTC

length: 15
J: TRBJ2-1
V: TRBV20-1
size: many
D: .
CDR3: CSAEDQGSDYNEQFF
DNA: TGCAGTGCGGAAGATCAGGGAAGCGACTACAATGAGCAGTTCTTC

length: 15
J: TRBJ2-1
V: TRBV12-3/TRBV12-4
size: many
D: TRBD2
CDR3: CASSLIAGATNEQFF
DNA: TGTGCCAGCAGTTTGATAGCGGGGGCTACTAATGAGCAGTTCTTC

length: 14
J: TRBJ2-5
V: TRBV7-9
size: .
D: TRBD1
CDR3: CASSLNAGGATQYF
DNA: TGTGCCAGCAGCTTAAACGCAGGGGGCGCGACCCAGTACTTC

length: 14
J: TRBJ1-4
V: TRBV13
size: .
D: .
CDR3: CASSLGPAYEKLFF
DNA: TGTGCCAGCAGCTTAGGACCAGCCTATGAAAAACTGTTTTTT

length: 16
J: TRBJ1-6
V: TRBV5-1
size: few
D: TRBD1
CDR3: CASSFTGTGPGSPLHF
DNA: TGCGCCAGCAGCTTTACCGGGACAGGGCCCGGTTCACCCCTCCACTTT

length: 13
J: TRBJ2-5
V: TRBV29-1
size: .
D: TRBD1
CDR3: CSVEKGAGETQYF
DNA: TGCAGCGTCGAGAAGGGGGCCGGTGAGACCCAGTACTTC

length: 16
J: TRBJ1-5
V: TRBV19
size: many
D: TRBD1
CDR3: CASSTSTGELNQPQHF
DNA: TGTGCCAGTAGTACCTCAACAGGGGAACTCAATCAGCCCCAGCATTTT

length: 14
J: TRBJ2-5
V: TRBV4-1
size: .
D: .
CDR3: CASSHAGNQETQYF
DNA: TGCGCCAGCAGCCATGCGGGGAACCAAGAGACCCAGTACTTC

length: 13
J: TRBJ2-1
V: TRBV6-6
size: .
D: TRBD1
CDR3: CASSSTGGDEQFF
DNA: TGTGCCAGCAGCAGTACAGGGGGCGATGAGCAGTTCTTC

length: 16
J: TRBJ1-1
V: TRBV28
size: .
D: .
CDR3: CASSLSGRARNTEAFF
DNA: TGTGCCAGCAGTTTAAGTGGCAGGGCCAGGAACACTGAAGCTTTCTTT

length: 14
J: TRBJ2-1
V: TRBV28
size: few
D: .
CDR3: CASIGAQVKTEQFF
DNA: TGTGCCAGCATTGGAGCCCAAGTAAAGACGGAGCAGTTCTTC

length: 15
J: TRBJ1-4
V: TRBV4-1
size: many
D: .
CDR3: CASSWTAATNEKLFF
DNA: TGCGCCAGCAGTTGGACAGCAGCAACTAATGAAAAACTGTTTTTT

length: 16
J: TRBJ2-2
V: TRBV7-6
size: few
D: .
CDR3: CASSPAAGHNTGELFF
DNA: TGTGCCAGCAGCCCCGCGGCAGGGCATAACACCGGGGAGCTGTTTTTT

length: 11
J: TRBJ2-7
V: TRBV14
size: .
D: .
CDR3: CASSQGRSQYF
DNA: TGTGCCAGCAGCCAAGGTCGCTCCCAGTACTTC